Shown below are 8 T cell receptor beta chains from a single sample sequenced in a study of blood T cell repertoires in COVID-19. Profiling relied on immunoSEQ multiplex PCR, and the TCRdb table lists in-frame clones only, not all of them. The sample has 110,000 or so clones; approximately 80% are singletons. Sequencing input: peripheral blood. The source is a human donor in a cohort sampled during active COVID-19.

V gene TRBV29-1 combines with J gene TRBJ2-3; D is possibly TRBD2 (5 bases). Germline V gene data show CDR1 as SQVTM and CDR2 as ANQGSEA. This CDR3 has 16 amino acids. Trimming left V 7 bases short and J 0 bases short, with 20 bases between. In nucleotides, the CDR3 is TGCAGCGCTGAGCCTGCTAGCTCCACTAGCACAGATACGCAGTATTTT. As protein: CSAEPASSTSTDTQYF.

The chain has TRBV7-6 and TRBJ1-1; 12 nucleotides line up with TRBD1. V dropped 4 bases and J dropped 3; count of bases not matched to a gene: 18. The length of the CDR3 is 20 residues. Germline-derived CDR1 and CDR2 are SGHVS and FNYEAQ. The CDR3 coding sequence is TGTGCCAGCAGCTCAGAGGGCTTCGGGACAGGGGGCTTCTCGGACACTGAAGCTTTCTTT. Its translation is CASSSEGFGTGGFSDTEAFF. Full variable domain (remainder filled in from reference TRBV7-6 and TRBJ1-1): GAGVSQSPRYKVTKRGQDVALRCDPISGHVSLYWYRQALGQGPEFLTYFNYEAQQDKSGLPNDRFSAERPEGSISTLTIQRTEQRDSAMYRCASSSEGFGTGGFSDTEAFFGQGTRLTVV.

The chain carries TRBV5-1 and TRBJ1-3, with D perhaps TRBD1 (5 bases). The CDR3 loop spans 16 amino acids. Between the trimmed V and J ends, which lost 0 bases and 7 bases, there was a span of 17 bases. Germline V lookup: CDR1 SGHRS, CDR2 YFSETQ. The CDR3 DNA sequence: TGCGCCAGCAGCTTGGGGCCGGGACCGGGAGTGAACACCATATATTTT. Residues: CASSLGPGPGVNTIYF.

The genes are TRBV5-6 and TRBJ2-7; 8 nucleotides align to TRBD1. The V gene end was trimmed by 3 bases and the J gene end by 5 bases; junction bases not matched to a gene: 13. Germline CDR1 SGHDT, CDR2 YYEEEE. The length of the CDR3 is 16 residues. The CDR3 here is CASSWGRQGAEDEQYF. DNA for the CDR3: TGTGCCAGCAGCTGGGGCAGGCAGGGGGCCGAGGACGAGCAGTACTTC.

The CDR3 sequence: CASRGSSNQPQHF. CDR3 nucleotide sequence: TGTGCCAGCAGGGGGAGTAGCAATCAGCCCCAGCATTTT. V usage is TRBV28 and J usage is TRBJ1-5; D remains unclear. The CDR3 is 13 residues long. The V end was cut by 6 bases, the J end by 0 bases, with 6 bases between. CDR1 and CDR2 from the germline V gene are MDHEN and SYDVKM.

This chain joins TRBV5-1 and TRBJ2-3, with D tentatively TRBD2 (6 bases). The V and J ends lost 7 bases and 4 bases respectively, with 10 bases between them. Germline lookup yields CDR1 SGHRS and CDR2 YFSETQ. The CDR3 length is 12 residues. The CDR3 loop reads CASGSGADTQYF. The CDR3 DNA sequence: TGCGCCAGCGGCTCGGGGGCAGATACGCAGTATTTT.

The CDR3 region has the DNA TGTGCCAGCAGCTCCGGATTTAAGGCTAGCGGGAGTCTATACGAGCAGTACTTC. As protein: CASSSGFKASGSLYEQYF. This chain links TRBV11-3 with TRBJ2-7; 10 bases match TRBD2. The CDR3 spans 18 residues. Germline V gives CDR1 SGHNT, CDR2 YENEEA. Germline trimming cut 4 bases from V and 4 bases from J; bases unmatched to any gene: 16. Variable domain in full (rest from reference TRBV11-3 and TRBJ2-7): EAGVVQSPRYKIIEKKQPVAFWCNPISGHNTLYWYLQNLGQGPELLIRYENEEAVDDSQLPKDRFSAERLKGVDSTLKIQPAELGDSAVYLCASSSGFKASGSLYEQYFGPGTRLTVT.

This sequence joins TRBV28 and TRBJ1-2, with 8 bases aligning to TRBD1. The CDR3 is 15 residues long. The germline CDR1 and CDR2 sequences are MDHEN and SYDVKM. The J segment lost 2 bases and the V segment lost 5 bases, leaving 7 bases of the junction unmatched. The DNA for the CDR3 is TGTGCCAGCAGTCACCCCCAGGGGGCGAACTATGGCTACACCTTC. Encoded protein: CASSHPQGANYGYTF.